The 27 T cell receptor beta chains presented below share a single source sample, sequenced in a study of T cells after yellow fever vaccination. TCRdb called the 5' RACE reads again in MiXCR, with one record for every CDR3 protein. The sample lists some 170,000 distinct CDR3 sequences, around 9.7% seen once, with roughly 33% in the top ten. The specimen comprised CD8+ T cells sorted from PBMCs, sampled 45 days after the yellow fever booster vaccination. The receptors here all came from a man younger than 35 who received the YFV17D yellow fever vaccine.

The J gene is TRBJ1-2, the V gene TRBV12-3 or TRBV12-4; 7 bases match TRBD1. The CDR3 is 15 amino acids. Trimming at V came to 2 bases and at J to 4 bases, leaving 7 bases not matched to a gene. This CDR3 is CASSLPVRGAYGYTF. For the CDR3, the DNA is TGTGCCAGCAGTTTACCCGTCAGGGGGGCCTATGGCTACACCTTC.

This clonotype was observed a handful of times. The rearrangement uses TRBV28 and TRBJ2-7; no clear D. The V end lost 6 bases, the J end lost 0 bases, and 9 bases lay between the germline ends. CDR3 length: 13 residues. In germline, CDR1 is MDHEN, CDR2 SYDVKM. The chain's CDR3 is CASSPRVSYEQYV. CDR3 sequence (DNA): TGTGCCAGCAGCCCCCGGGTCTCCTACGAGCAGTACGTC.

There are a few counts of this clonotype. The V and J genes are TRBV4-3 and TRBJ2-7; 10 positions match TRBD1. The J segment lost 4 bases and the V segment lost 0 bases, leaving 9 bases of the junction unmatched. CDR3 size: 17 residues. Looked up from germline, CDR1 is LGHNA and CDR2 is YSLEER. CDR3 DNA: TGCGCCAGCAGCCAAGACCTCAGCTGGACAGGGGGGTACGAGCAGTACTTC. This sequence encodes CASSQDLSWTGGYEQYF.

The chain couples TRBV29-1 to TRBJ1-1, with D unclear. CDR1 is SQVTM and CDR2 is ANQGSEA in the germline V gene. The ends were cut back, 4 bases at V and 5 bases at J, with 8 bases in the middle. This CDR3 spans 11 amino acids. In nucleotides, the CDR3 is TGCAGCGTTGTTTCTGGGACTGAAGCTTTCTTT. Translated: CSVVSGTEAFF.

This chain uses TRBV5-1 with TRBJ2-1; D remains ambiguous. CDR3 length equals 13 residues. The germline V and J ends were trimmed by 1 base and 6 bases, with 8 bases remaining between them. The germline V gene encodes CDR1 SGHRS and CDR2 YFSETQ. CDR3 residues: CASSLWWVNEQFF. In nucleotides, the CDR3 is TGCGCCAGCAGCTTGTGGTGGGTCAATGAGCAGTTCTTC.

There are a few counts of this clonotype. CDR3 DNA: TGTGCTAGTGGACCGACCACCGGGACAGGGGGCGAGCAGTACTTC. Protein sequence: CASGPTTGTGGEQYF. This rearrangement joins TRBV12-5 to TRBJ2-7, with TRBD1 matching 11 bases. Trimming took 6 bases from V and 6 from J; bases not matched to a gene: 10. The germline gives CDR1 LGHNT, CDR2 FRNRAP. CDR3 length: 15 residues.

About this clonotype: This sequence may be a read error, since a much larger clone differs from it by one base. The rearrangement uses TRBV6-2 or TRBV6-3 and TRBJ2-5; the D is unclear. CDR1 is MNHEY and CDR2 is SVGEGT in the germline V gene. V was shortened by 5 bases and J by 3 bases, with 10 bases between the two germline ends. The CDR3 has 13 amino acids. The CDR3 reads CASSPAEKETQYF. CDR3 bases: TGTGCCAGCAGTCCGGCCGAAAAAGAGACCCAGTACTTC.

As DNA, the CDR3 is TGTGCCAGCAGCTTATACGCGGTGTCGGTGAGGAATTCACCCCTCCACTTT. Translated: CASSLYAVSVRNSPLHF. This chain joins TRBV11-1 and TRBJ1-6; D is uncertain. The germline V gene encodes CDR1 SGHAT and CDR2 FQDESV (reference sequence). This CDR3 region has 17 residues. Trimming left V 2 bases short and J 7 bases short, with 18 bases between. The full variable domain, rest sourced from reference TRBV11-1 and TRBJ1-6, is EAEVAQSPRYKITEKSQAVAFWCDPISGHATLYWYRQILGQGPELLVQFQDESVVDDSQLPKDRFSAERLKGVDSTLKIQPAELGDSAMYLCASSLYAVSVRNSPLHFGNGTRLTVT.

The sample holds a few counts of this clonotype. The V gene is TRBV29-1, the J gene TRBJ2-7; D is possibly TRBD1 (6 bases). The ends were cut back, 5 bases at V and 1 base at J, with 9 bases in the middle. This CDR3 has 12 residues. Germline CDR1 is SQVTM and CDR2 is ANQGSEA. The CDR3 spells CSVSDSSYEQYV. The CDR3 nucleotides are TGCAGCGTTTCGGACAGTTCCTACGAGCAGTACGTC.

The table lists this clonotype with a few counts. This chain joins TRBV12-3 or TRBV12-4 and TRBJ2-7; a possible D gene is TRBD2 (7 bases). The CDR3 loop spans 14 amino acids. Trimming removed 2 bases at V and 5 bases at J, with 13 bases between. DNA for the CDR3: TGTGCCAGCAGTTTACCAGGGGAGGGGAACGAGCAGTACTTC. Protein sequence: CASSLPGEGNEQYF.

This clonotype was observed a handful of times. The rearrangement uses TRBV10-2 and TRBJ2-7; D assignment may be TRBD1 or TRBD2 (5 bases each). Germline assignment: CDR1 WSHSY and CDR2 SAAADI. The V end was cut by 4 bases, the J end by 0 bases, with 13 bases between. This CDR3 has 15 amino acids. CDR3 DNA: TGCGCCAGCAGTGGGATATGGGGGAACTCCTACGAGCAGTACTTC. As protein: CASSGIWGNSYEQYF.

This clonotype was seen only a few times. J is TRBJ2-1 and V is TRBV4-1; possibly TRBD1 or TRBD2 for D (6 bases each). CDR1 and CDR2 from the germline V gene are MGHRA and YSYEKL. The CDR3 is 14 amino acids. V lost 6 bases and J 0 bases, leaving 9 bases between the germline ends. The CDR3 region is CASRGGSSYNEQFF. CDR3 DNA: TGCGCCAGCAGGGGGGGCTCCTCCTACAATGAGCAGTTCTTC.

This clonotype was counted at least ten times. This chain connects TRBV4-2 to TRBJ1-2; 7 nucleotides line up with TRBD1. CDR1 is LGHNA, CDR2 YNFKEQ, per germline. This CDR3 has 15 amino acids. The V segment lost 1 base and the J segment 4 bases; nucleotides outside the gene matches: 6. The CDR3 protein is CASSQVTRDSYGYTF. CDR3 sequence (DNA): TGTGCCAGCAGCCAAGTTACCCGGGACAGCTATGGCTACACCTTC.

The J gene is TRBJ2-7, the V gene TRBV5-5, with TRBD2 identical over 10 bases. V shed 0 bases and J 4 bases; nucleotides not matched to a gene: 4. Per germline, CDR1 SGHKS and CDR2 YYEKEE (reference sequence). The CDR3 has 15 amino acids. As DNA, the CDR3 is TGTGCCAGCAGCTTGGGGGCTAGCGGGAGATACGAGCAGTACGTC. Encoded protein: CASSLGASGRYEQYV.

This clonotype has at least ten counts. The chain is built from TRBV6-5 and TRBJ2-1; no clear D gene. The CDR3 contains 13 residues. Per the germline V gene, CDR1 is MNHEY and CDR2 is SVGAGI. The V gene lost 2 bases and the J gene lost 8 bases, with 10 bases spanning the gap. The CDR3 bases are TGTGCCAGCAGTTACGGTGAAGTTTATGAGCAGTTCTTC. Its protein is CASSYGEVYEQFF.

The genes are TRBV6-5 and TRBJ2-4; either TRBD1 or TRBD2 may fit D (5 bases each). From germline, CDR1 is MNHEY and CDR2 SVGAGI. The V end lost 4 bases, the J end lost 6 bases, and 13 bases lay between the germline ends. This CDR3 region has 14 residues. The CDR3 DNA reads TGTGCCAGCAGTTCCCAGGGACCGAGAAACATTCAGTACTTC. Protein product: CASSSQGPRNIQYF.

This clonotype was observed at least ten times. V gene TRBV7-8 combines with J gene TRBJ2-3; 9 bases align to TRBD2. CDR1 and CDR2 (germline): SGHVS, FQNEAQ. CDR3 length: 18 residues. J was trimmed by 3 bases and V by 4 bases; bases with no gene match: 14. The CDR3 is CASSSRLGGGAITDTQYF. DNA of the CDR3: TGTGCCAGCAGCTCTCGACTTGGCGGGGGGGCCATTACAGATACGCAGTATTTT.

This clonotype was detected only a few times. This chain connects TRBV7-9 to TRBJ1-6; a possible D gene is TRBD1 (5 bases). Trimming shortened V by 10 bases and J by 10 bases, and 26 bases separated the two germline ends. The CDR3 is made up of 16 amino acids. Germline V gene lookup returns CDR1 SEHNR and CDR2 FQNEAQ (reference sequence). CDR3 DNA sequence: TGTGCCATCCCCCCCACCCCGGACATCGGTGAATCACCCCTCCACTTT. It is translated as CAIPPTPDIGESPLHF.

In this sample, this clonotype turned up many times. The genes are TRBV7-6 and TRBJ1-1; TRBD1 agrees at 11 bases. CDR1 is SGHVS, CDR2 FNYEAQ, per germline. The ends lost 5 bases at V and 5 bases at J; junction bases unmatched: 4. The CDR3 loop spans 14 amino acids. Here the CDR3 DNA reads TGTGCCAGCAGCCCCGGGACAGGGGGGACTGAAGCTTTCTTT. Amino acid sequence: CASSPGTGGTEAFF.

There are a few counts of this clonotype. CDR3 sequence (DNA): TGTGCCAGCAGCTTAGTTATAGGGGGAGGATCTGAAGCTTTCTTT. The encoded protein is CASSLVIGGGSEAFF. This chain joins TRBV7-9 and TRBJ1-1; perhaps TRBD1 as D (6 bases). The CDR3 consists of 15 residues. Looked up from germline, CDR1 is SEHNR and CDR2 is FQNEAQ (reference sequence). V was clipped by 1 base and J by 6 bases, with 15 bases between them.

The rearrangement joins TRBV12-5 to TRBJ2-3; the D gene could be TRBD1 or TRBD2 (6 bases each). Germline CDR1 and CDR2: LGHNT and FRNRAP. This CDR3 is 16 amino acids long. Trimming pared 3 bases from V and 0 bases from J, leaving 13 bases between. CDR3 region: CASGFWPGASTDTQYF. In DNA, the CDR3 is TGTGCTAGTGGTTTTTGGCCGGGGGCTAGCACAGATACGCAGTATTTT.

This chain connects TRBV12-3 or TRBV12-4 to TRBJ2-7; weak D call: TRBD1 (6 bases). The CDR3 covers 12 residues. Deletions cut 6 bases from V and 6 bases from J, with 12 bases between. The CDR3 region is CASSAGQLEQYV. The CDR3 coding sequence is TGTGCCAGCAGCGCCGGACAGCTCGAGCAGTACGTC.

A few counts support this clonotype. The V gene is TRBV7-3, the J gene TRBJ1-1, with TRBD1 as a possible D gene (6 bases). V gave up 6 bases and J gave up 3 bases, with 14 bases separating them. Germline V lookup: CDR1 SGHTA, CDR2 FQGTGA. The CDR3 length is 14 residues. CDR3 in amino acids: CASSSDGGDTEAFF. DNA for the CDR3: TGTGCCAGCAGTTCCGACGGGGGCGACACTGAAGCTTTCTTT.

This clonotype was found a few times. The CDR3 reads CASSVDRGSSYNEQFF. Written as DNA, the CDR3 is TGTGCCAGCAGCGTAGATCGGGGGAGCTCCTACAATGAGCAGTTCTTC. V is TRBV9 and J is TRBJ2-1, with D perhaps matching TRBD2 (6 bases). The CDR3 has 16 residues. Germline loops: CDR1 SGDLS, CDR2 YYNGEE. Trimming cost V 0 bases and J 0 bases, with 10 bases left between them.

This sequence joins TRBV5-1 and TRBJ1-5; D is perhaps TRBD1 (5 bases). The V and J ends lost 5 bases and 5 bases respectively, with 11 bases between them. Germline V gives CDR1 SGHRS, CDR2 YFSETQ. CDR3 length: 13 residues. The CDR3 DNA reads TGCGCCAGCAGGGGCCTGGGGGATCAGCCCCAGCATTTT. It codes for CASRGLGDQPQHF.

The V call is TRBV27, the J call TRBJ1-5; no reliable D call. V dropped 3 bases and J dropped 0 bases, with 9 bases sitting between them. CDR1 and CDR2 (germline): MNHEY, SMNVEV (reference sequence). This CDR3 has 15 amino acids. As DNA, the CDR3 is TGTGCCAGCAGTTTCTTGGGATATAGCAATCAGCCCCAGCATTTT. This gives the protein CASSFLGYSNQPQHF.

This clonotype has more than one count but fewer than ten. In DNA, the CDR3 is TGTGCCAGCACCCAAACCGGGACAGGGGCCGGGGAGCTGTTTTTT. It specifies CASTQTGTGAGELFF. This chain joins TRBV6-5 and TRBJ2-2; 10 nucleotides line up with TRBD1. Germline-derived CDR1 and CDR2 are MNHEY and SVGAGI. CDR3 length: 15 amino acids. V lost 7 bases and J lost 6; bases outside the gene matches: 8.